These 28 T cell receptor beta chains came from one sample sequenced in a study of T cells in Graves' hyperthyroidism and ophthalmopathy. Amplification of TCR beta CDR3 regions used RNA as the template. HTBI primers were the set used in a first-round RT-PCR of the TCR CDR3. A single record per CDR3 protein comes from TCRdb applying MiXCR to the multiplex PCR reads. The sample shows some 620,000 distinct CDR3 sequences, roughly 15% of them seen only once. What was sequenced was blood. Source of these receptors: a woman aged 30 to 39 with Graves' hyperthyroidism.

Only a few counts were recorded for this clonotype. CDR3 residues: CASSGTGLGSEAFF. The DNA for the CDR3 is TGCGCCAGCAGCGGGACAGGGTTGGGGTCTGAAGCTTTCTTT. The gene calls are TRBV5-1 and TRBJ1-1; 9 bases are shared with TRBD1. The J segment lost 6 bases and the V segment lost 4 bases, leaving 7 bases of the junction unmatched. This CDR3 has 14 residues. From germline, CDR1 is SGHRS and CDR2 YFSETQ.

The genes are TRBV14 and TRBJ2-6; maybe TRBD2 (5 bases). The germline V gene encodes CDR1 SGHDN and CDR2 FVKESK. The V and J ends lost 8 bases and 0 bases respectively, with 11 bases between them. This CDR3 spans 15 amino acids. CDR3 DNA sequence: TGTGCCAGCGGGGAGCGGTCCTCTGGGGCCAACGTCCTGACTTTC. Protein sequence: CASGERSSGANVLTF.

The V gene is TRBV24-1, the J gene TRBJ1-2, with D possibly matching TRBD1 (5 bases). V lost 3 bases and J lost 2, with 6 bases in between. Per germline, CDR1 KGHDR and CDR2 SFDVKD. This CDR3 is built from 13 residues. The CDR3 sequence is CATSDAGNYGYTF. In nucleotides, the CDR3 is TGTGCCACCAGTGATGCAGGGAACTATGGCTACACCTTC.

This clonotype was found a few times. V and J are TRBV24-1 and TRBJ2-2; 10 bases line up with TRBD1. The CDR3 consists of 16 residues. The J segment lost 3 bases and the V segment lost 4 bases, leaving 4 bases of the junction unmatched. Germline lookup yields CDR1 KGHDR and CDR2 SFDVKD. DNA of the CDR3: TGTGCCACCAGTGACTCGGGACAGGGGTACACCGGGGAGCTGTTTTTT. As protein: CATSDSGQGYTGELFF.

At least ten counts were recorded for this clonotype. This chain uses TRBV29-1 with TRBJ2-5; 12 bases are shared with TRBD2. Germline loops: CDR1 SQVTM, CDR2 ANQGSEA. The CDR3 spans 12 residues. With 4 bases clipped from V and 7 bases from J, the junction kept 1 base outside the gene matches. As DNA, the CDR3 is TGCAGCGTTGCACTAGCGGGAGGGACCCAGTACTTC. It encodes CSVALAGGTQYF.

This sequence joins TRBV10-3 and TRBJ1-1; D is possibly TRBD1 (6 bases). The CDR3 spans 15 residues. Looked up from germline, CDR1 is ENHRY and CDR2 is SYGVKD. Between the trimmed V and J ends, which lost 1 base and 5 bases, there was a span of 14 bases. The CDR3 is CAISEWHREATEAFF. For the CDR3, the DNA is TGTGCCATCAGTGAGTGGCACAGGGAAGCAACTGAAGCTTTCTTT.

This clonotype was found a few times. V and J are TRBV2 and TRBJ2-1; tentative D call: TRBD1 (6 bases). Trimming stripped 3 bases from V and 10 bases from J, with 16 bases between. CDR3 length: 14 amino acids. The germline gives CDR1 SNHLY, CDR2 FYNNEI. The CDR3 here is CASSDWGQRGEQFF. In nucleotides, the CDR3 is TGTGCCAGCAGTGATTGGGGACAAAGGGGGGAGCAGTTCTTC.

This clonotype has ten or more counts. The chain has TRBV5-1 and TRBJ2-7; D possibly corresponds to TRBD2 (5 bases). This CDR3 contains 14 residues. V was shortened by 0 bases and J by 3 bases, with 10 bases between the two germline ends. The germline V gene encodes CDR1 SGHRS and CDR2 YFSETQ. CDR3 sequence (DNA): TGCGCCAGCAGCTTGGGTCCGGGGAGCTACGAGCAGTACTTC. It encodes CASSLGPGSYEQYF.

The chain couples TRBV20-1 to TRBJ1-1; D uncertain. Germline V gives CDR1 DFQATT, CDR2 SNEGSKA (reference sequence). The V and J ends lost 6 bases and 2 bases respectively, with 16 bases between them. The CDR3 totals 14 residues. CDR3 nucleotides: TGCAGTGCCAGCCCCTGGGCAGCCAACACTGAAGCTTTCTTT. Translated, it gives CSASPWAANTEAFF.

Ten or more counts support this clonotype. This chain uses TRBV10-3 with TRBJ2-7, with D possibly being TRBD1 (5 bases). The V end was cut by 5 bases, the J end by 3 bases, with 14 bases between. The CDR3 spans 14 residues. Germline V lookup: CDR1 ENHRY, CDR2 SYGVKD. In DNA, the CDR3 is TGTGCCATCAGTACACGGACACTCGACTACGAGCAGTACTTC. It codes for CAISTRTLDYEQYF.

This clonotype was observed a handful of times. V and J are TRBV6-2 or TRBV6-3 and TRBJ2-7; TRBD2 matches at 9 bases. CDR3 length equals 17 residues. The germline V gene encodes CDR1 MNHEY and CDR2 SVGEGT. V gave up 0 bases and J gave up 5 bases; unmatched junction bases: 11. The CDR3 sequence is CASSYSSLRGTSHEQYF. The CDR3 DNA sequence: TGTGCCAGCAGTTACTCGAGCCTCCGGGGGACTAGCCACGAGCAGTACTTC.

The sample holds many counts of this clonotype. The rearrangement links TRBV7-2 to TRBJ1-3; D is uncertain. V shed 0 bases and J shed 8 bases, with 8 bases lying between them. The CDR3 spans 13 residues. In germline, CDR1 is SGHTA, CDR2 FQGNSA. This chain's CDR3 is CASSLAGSDTIYF. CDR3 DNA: TGTGCCAGCAGCTTAGCAGGGAGCGACACCATATATTTT. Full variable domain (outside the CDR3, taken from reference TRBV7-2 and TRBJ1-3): GAGVSQSPSNKVTEKGKDVELRCDPISGHTALYWYRQSLGQGLEFLIYFQGNSAPDKSGLPSDRFSAERTGGSVSTLTIQRTQQEDSAVYLCASSLAGSDTIYFGEGSWLTVV.

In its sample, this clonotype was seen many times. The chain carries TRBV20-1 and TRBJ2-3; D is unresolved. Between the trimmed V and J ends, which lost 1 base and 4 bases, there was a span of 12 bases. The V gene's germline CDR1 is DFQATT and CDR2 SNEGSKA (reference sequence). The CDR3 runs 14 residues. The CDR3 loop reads CSARGYIEPDTQYF. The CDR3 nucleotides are TGCAGTGCTAGAGGCTATATCGAGCCAGATACGCAGTATTTT.

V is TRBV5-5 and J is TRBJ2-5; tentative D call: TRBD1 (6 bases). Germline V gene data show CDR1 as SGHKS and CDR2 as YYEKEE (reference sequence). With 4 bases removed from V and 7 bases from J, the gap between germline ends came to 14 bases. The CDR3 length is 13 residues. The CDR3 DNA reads TGTGCCAGCAGCCTGGGACAACTAGGGACCCAGTACTTC. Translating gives CASSLGQLGTQYF. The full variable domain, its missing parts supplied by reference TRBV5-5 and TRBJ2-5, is DAGVTQSPTHLIKTRGQQVTLRCSPISGHKSVSWYQQVLGQGPQFIFQYYEKEERGRGNFPDRFSARQFPNYSSELNVNALLLGDSALYLCASSLGQLGTQYFGPGTRLLVL.

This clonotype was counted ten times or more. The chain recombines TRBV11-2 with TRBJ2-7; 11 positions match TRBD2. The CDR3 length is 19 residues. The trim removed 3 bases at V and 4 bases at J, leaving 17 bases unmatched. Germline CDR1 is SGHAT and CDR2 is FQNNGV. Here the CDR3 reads CASSFLDPLIAGGRYEQYF. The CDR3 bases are TGTGCCAGCAGCTTCCTCGACCCACTCATAGCGGGAGGGAGGTACGAGCAGTACTTC.

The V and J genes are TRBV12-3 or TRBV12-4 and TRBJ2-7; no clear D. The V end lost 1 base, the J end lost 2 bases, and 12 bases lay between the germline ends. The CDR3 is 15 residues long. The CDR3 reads CASSLEAGVTYEQYF. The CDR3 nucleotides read TGTGCCAGCAGTTTAGAGGCTGGGGTAACCTACGAGCAGTACTTC.

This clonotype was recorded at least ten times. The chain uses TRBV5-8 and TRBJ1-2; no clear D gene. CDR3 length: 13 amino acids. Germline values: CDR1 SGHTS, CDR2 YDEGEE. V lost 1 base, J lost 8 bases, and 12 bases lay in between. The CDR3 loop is CASSLKGSIGYTF. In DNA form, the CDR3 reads TGTGCCAGCAGCTTGAAGGGATCGATCGGCTACACCTTC.

The CDR3 DNA follows: TGTGCCAGCAGCTCAACAGGGTTCACCTACTACGAGCAGTTCTTC. It codes for CASSSTGFTYYEQFF. This sequence joins TRBV11-2 and TRBJ2-1, with D possibly matching TRBD1 (6 bases). Trimming removed 4 bases at V and 10 bases at J, with 20 bases between. The CDR3 sequence is 15 residues long. Germline CDR1 reads SGHAT; CDR2 reads FQNNGV.

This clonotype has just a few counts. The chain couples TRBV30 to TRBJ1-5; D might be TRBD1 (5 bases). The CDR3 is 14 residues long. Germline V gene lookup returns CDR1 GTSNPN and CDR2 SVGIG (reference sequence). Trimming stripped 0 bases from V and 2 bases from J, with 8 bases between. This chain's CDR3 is CAWSVRQRNQPQHF. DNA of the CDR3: TGTGCCTGGAGTGTACGACAGCGCAATCAGCCCCAGCATTTT.

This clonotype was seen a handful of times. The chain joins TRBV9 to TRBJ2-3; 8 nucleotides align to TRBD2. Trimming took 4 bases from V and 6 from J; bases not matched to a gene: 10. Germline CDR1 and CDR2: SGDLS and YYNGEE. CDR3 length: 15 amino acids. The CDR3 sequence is CASSFDPRGGDTQYF. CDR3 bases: TGTGCCAGCAGCTTCGACCCCCGGGGGGGGGATACGCAGTATTTT.

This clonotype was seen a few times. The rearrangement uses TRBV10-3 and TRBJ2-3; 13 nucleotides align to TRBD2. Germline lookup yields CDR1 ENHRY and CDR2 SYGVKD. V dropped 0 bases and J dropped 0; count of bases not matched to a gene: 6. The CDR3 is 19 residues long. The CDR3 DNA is TGTGCCATCAGTGAGTCGACTAGCGGGAGGATAGTGAGCACAGATACGCAGTATTTT. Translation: CAISESTSGRIVSTDTQYF.

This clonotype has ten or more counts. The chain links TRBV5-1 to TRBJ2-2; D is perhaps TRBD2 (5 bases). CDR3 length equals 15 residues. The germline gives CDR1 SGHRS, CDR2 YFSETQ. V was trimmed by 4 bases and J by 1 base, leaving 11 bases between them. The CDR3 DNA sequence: TGCGCCAGCAGCCCCGACGGGATGAACACCGGGGAGCTGTTTTTT. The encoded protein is CASSPDGMNTGELFF.

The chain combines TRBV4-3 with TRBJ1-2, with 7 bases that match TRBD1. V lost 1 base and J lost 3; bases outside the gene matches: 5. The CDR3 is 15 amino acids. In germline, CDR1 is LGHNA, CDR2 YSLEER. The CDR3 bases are TGCGCCAGCAGCCAAGGGCCAGGGGGGTACTATGGCTACACCTTC. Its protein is CASSQGPGGYYGYTF.

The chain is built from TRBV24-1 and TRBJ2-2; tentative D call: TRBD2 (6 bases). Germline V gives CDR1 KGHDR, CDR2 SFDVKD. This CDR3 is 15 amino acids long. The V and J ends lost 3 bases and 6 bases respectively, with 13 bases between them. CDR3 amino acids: CATSDLEGPAGELFF. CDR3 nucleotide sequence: TGTGCCACCAGTGATCTGGAGGGCCCGGCCGGGGAGCTGTTTTTT.

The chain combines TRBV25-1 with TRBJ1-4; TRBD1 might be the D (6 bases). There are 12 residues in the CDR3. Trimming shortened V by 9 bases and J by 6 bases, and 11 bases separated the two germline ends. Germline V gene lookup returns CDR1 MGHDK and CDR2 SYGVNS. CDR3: CASTGFDEKLFF. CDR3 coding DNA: TGTGCCAGTACAGGGTTCGATGAAAAACTGTTTTTT. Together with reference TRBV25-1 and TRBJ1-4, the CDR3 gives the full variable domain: EADIYQTPRYLVIGTGKKITLECSQTMGHDKMYWYQQDPGMELHLIHYSYGVNSTEKGDLSSESTVSRIRTEHFPLTLESARPSHTSQYLCASTGFDEKLFFGSGTQLSVL.

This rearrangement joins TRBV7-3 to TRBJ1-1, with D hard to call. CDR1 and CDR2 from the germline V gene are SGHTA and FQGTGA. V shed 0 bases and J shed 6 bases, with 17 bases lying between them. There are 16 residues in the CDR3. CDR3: CASSLTGYPGRAEAFF. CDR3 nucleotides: TGTGCCAGCAGCTTAACGGGGTATCCGGGAAGGGCTGAAGCTTTCTTT.

The CDR3: CSASDRGFGEQYF. The CDR3 coding sequence is TGCAGTGCTTCGGACAGGGGCTTCGGCGAGCAGTACTTC. V usage is TRBV20-1 and J usage is TRBJ2-7; TRBD1 matches 9 bases. The ends lost 5 bases at V and 6 bases at J; junction bases unmatched: 8. CDR1 and CDR2 from the germline V gene are DFQATT and SNEGSKA (reference sequence). The CDR3 runs 13 residues.

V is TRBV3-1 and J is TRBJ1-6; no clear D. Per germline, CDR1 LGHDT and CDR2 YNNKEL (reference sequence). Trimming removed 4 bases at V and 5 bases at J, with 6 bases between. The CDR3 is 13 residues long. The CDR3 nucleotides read TGTGCCAGCAGCCCCGGAAATAATTCACCCCTCCACTTT. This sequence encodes CASSPGNNSPLHF.